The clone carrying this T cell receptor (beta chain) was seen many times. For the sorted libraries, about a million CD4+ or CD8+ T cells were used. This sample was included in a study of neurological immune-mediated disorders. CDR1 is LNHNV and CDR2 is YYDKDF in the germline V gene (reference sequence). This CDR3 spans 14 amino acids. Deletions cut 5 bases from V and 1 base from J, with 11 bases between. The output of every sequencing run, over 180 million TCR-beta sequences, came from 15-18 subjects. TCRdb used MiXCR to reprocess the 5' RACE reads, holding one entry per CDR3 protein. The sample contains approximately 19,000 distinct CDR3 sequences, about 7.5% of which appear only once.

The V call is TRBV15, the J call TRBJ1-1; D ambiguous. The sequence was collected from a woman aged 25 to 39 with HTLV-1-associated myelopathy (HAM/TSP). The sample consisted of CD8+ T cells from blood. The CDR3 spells CATSFLVENTEAFF. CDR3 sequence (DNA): TGTGCCACCAGCTTTTTGGTTGAGAACACTGAAGCTTTCTTT.